The clone carrying this T cell receptor (beta chain) has at least ten counts. What it binds is unknown. This beta chain represents an off-target read in a library built for alpha chains; its size is of limited meaning. V gave up 2 bases and J gave up 0 bases, with 11 bases separating them. CDR3 length equals 16 residues. TCRdb reprocessed the 5' RACE reads via MiXCR and lists one record per CDR3 protein. The sample lists about 15,000 distinct CDR3 sequences, approximately 6.2% occurring once. The record originates from a study of spatial heterogeneity in lung cancer. Study findings and constraints: Counts that tracked tumor mutation counts were those of expanded intratumoral alpha and beta TCRs.

Specified time point: sample taken at primary tumor resection. The donor population consisted of 72 patients with untreated, early-stage non-small cell lung cancer. Unsorted whole RNA samples from tumor, nontumor lung or frozen PBMC were sequenced. The specimen comprised lung tumor tissue, sampled at surgery. The chain uses TRBV12-3 or TRBV12-4 and TRBJ1-5, with a possible D match to TRBD1 (6 bases). This TCR was recovered from a male donor with early-stage non-small cell lung cancer. The CDR3 protein is CASSLRGDLSNQPQHF. In DNA, the CDR3 is TGTGCCAGCAGTTTAAGGGGGGACCTTAGCAATCAGCCCCAGCATTTT.